One and the same sample provided the 22 T cell receptor beta chains below, sequenced in a study of blood T cell repertoires in COVID-19. Assay used: immunoSEQ multiplex PCR; TCRdb lists only in-frame clones, some missing. The profile shows hundreds of thousands of clones, about 87% of them singletons. Sequencing input: peripheral blood. Source of these receptors: a woman aged 55 to 70 with COVID-19, enrolled during active disease.

The chain couples TRBV2 to TRBJ2-5, with 7 positions matching TRBD1. CDR1 and CDR2 from the germline V gene are SNHLY and FYNNEI. The CDR3 is 14 amino acids. J was trimmed by 2 bases and V by 6 bases; bases with no gene match: 6. CDR3 residues: CASRAGTAQETQYF. The CDR3 nucleotides read TGTGCCAGCAGAGCCGGGACAGCACAAGAGACCCAGTACTTC. Together with reference TRBV2 and TRBJ2-5, the CDR3 gives the full variable domain: EPEVTQTPSHQVTQMGQEVILRCVPISNHLYFYWYRQILGQKVEFLVSFYNNEISEKSEIFDDQFSVERPDGSNFTLKIRSTKLEDSAMYFCASRAGTAQETQYFGPGTRLLVL.

CDR3 coding DNA: TGTGCCAGTAGGCTATATAGGGGCCAGGGCACCGGGGAGCTGTTTTTT. It encodes CASRLYRGQGTGELFF. This chain links TRBV27 with TRBJ2-2; TRBD1 is a possible D gene (5 bases). The CDR3 covers 16 residues. Germline CDR1 MNHEY, CDR2 SMNVEV (reference sequence). V dropped 9 bases and J dropped 4 bases, with 21 bases sitting between them.

The genes are TRBV19 and TRBJ1-1, with TRBD1 matching 10 bases. The CDR3 consists of 16 residues. V was pared by 4 bases and J by 0 bases, with 5 bases of the junction left unmatched. The germline V gene encodes CDR1 LNHDA and CDR2 SQIVND (reference sequence). The CDR3 region has the DNA TGTGCCAGTAGTACCCCGGACAGGGGGATGAACACTGAAGCTTTCTTT. It specifies CASSTPDRGMNTEAFF.

The chain is built from TRBV9 and TRBJ2-1; TRBD2 matches at 11 bases. The CDR3 is made up of 17 amino acids. Germline lookup yields CDR1 SGDLS and CDR2 YYNGEE. Unmatched junction bases numbered 6, after V lost 2 bases and J lost 2 bases. CDR3 sequence (DNA): TGTGCCAGCAGCGTGCTAGCGGGGGGTGCCCCCTACAATGAGCAGTTCTTC. This codes for CASSVLAGGAPYNEQFF.

This chain joins TRBV28 and TRBJ2-7; 9 bases match TRBD1. Germline-derived CDR1 and CDR2 are MDHEN and SYDVKM. CDR3 length: 15 amino acids. Germline trimming cut 6 bases from V and 3 bases from J; bases unmatched to any gene: 9. The CDR3 sequence is CASRHHRDRDYEQYF. The CDR3 bases are TGTGCCAGCAGACACCACCGGGACAGGGACTACGAGCAGTACTTC.

The V call is TRBV7-6, the J call TRBJ2-1; 7 bases agree with TRBD1. The V segment lost 4 bases and the J segment 4 bases; nucleotides outside the gene matches: 4. This CDR3 is built from 14 residues. Germline assignment: CDR1 SGHVS and CDR2 FNYEAQ. The CDR3 DNA is TGTGCCAGCAGCTCAATGGGACAGTACAATGAGCAGTTCTTC. This codes for CASSSMGQYNEQFF.

The chain is built from TRBV5-6 and TRBJ2-3, with 9 bases matching TRBD2. J lost 1 base, V lost 2 bases, and 2 bases had no gene match. CDR3 length equals 15 residues. Germline V gene data show CDR1 as SGHDT and CDR2 as YYEEEE. In nucleotides, the CDR3 is TGTGCCAGCAGCTTATTAGCGGGGGGCACAGATACGCAGTATTTT. Its protein is CASSLLAGGTDTQYF.

A single count supports this clone. This sequence joins TRBV19 and TRBJ1-5; TRBD1 matches at 7 bases. After removal of 6 bases from V and 2 bases from J, the junction contained 10 bases not matched to a gene. CDR1 and CDR2 from the germline V gene are LNHDA and SQIVND (reference sequence). There are 16 residues in the CDR3. This CDR3 is CASSPRQGEGNQPQHF. CDR3 nucleotide sequence: TGTGCCAGTAGCCCGAGACAGGGTGAGGGCAATCAGCCCCAGCATTTT.

This chain joins TRBV19 and TRBJ2-5; D not certain. CDR1 LNHDA and CDR2 SQIVND come from the germline V gene (reference sequence). Trimming removed 4 bases from V and 5 bases from J, with 17 bases in between. CDR3 length equals 15 residues. The CDR3 coding sequence is TGTGCCAGTAGTACTTCCCGGGTACATAGGGAGACCCAGTACTTC. Translated: CASSTSRVHRETQYF.

This clone has only one observation. The rearrangement joins TRBV19 to TRBJ1-1, with D possibly TRBD1 on 6 matching bases. The CDR3 is made up of 14 amino acids. Germline V CDR1 and CDR2: LNHDA, SQIVND (reference sequence). The V end was cut by 2 bases, the J end by 4 bases, with 11 bases between. The CDR3 spells CASSIRQGLTEAFF. The CDR3 DNA is TGTGCCAGTAGTATACGTCAGGGGCTCACTGAAGCTTTCTTT.

This chain joins TRBV27 and TRBJ1-1, with no clear D. V lost 5 bases and J 5 bases, leaving 21 bases between the germline ends. CDR3 length: 16 residues. Germline V gene lookup returns CDR1 MNHEY and CDR2 SMNVEV (reference sequence). The CDR3 is CASSPGYGRITTEAFF. DNA of the CDR3: TGTGCCAGCAGTCCGGGGTACGGGAGGATCACAACTGAAGCTTTCTTT.

J is TRBJ2-1 and V is TRBV29-1; TRBD2 is a possible D gene (6 bases). The CDR3 has 14 amino acids. V was shortened by 8 bases and J by 1 base, with 15 bases between the two germline ends. CDR1 and CDR2 (germline): SQVTM, ANQGSEA. The CDR3 bases are TGCAGCACCACCGGGCGGGGTTCCTACAATGAGCAGTTCTTC. Translating it yields CSTTGRGSYNEQFF.

The CDR3 is CASSVGTDDGYTF. DNA for the CDR3: TGCGCCAGCAGCGTTGGGACAGACGATGGCTACACCTTC. The chain is built from TRBV5-1 and TRBJ1-2, with 7 bases matching TRBD1. Per the germline V gene, CDR1 is SGHRS and CDR2 is YFSETQ. The CDR3 is 13 amino acids. Trimming removed 4 bases from V and 6 bases from J; junction bases left unmatched: 6.

J is TRBJ1-5 and V is TRBV5-5; tentatively, D is TRBD1 (5 bases). The CDR3 is 16 amino acids. The V and J ends lost 4 bases and 2 bases respectively, with 16 bases between them. Germline assignment: CDR1 SGHKS and CDR2 YYEKEE (reference sequence). The CDR3 DNA reads as TGTGCCAGCAGCCCGGCGGGGGGGGTGGGCAATCAGCCCCAGCATTTT. Its translation: CASSPAGGVGNQPQHF. The variable domain in full, with the rest retrieved from reference TRBV5-5 and TRBJ1-5, is DAGVTQSPTHLIKTRGQQVTLRCSPISGHKSVSWYQQVLGQGPQFIFQYYEKEERGRGNFPDRFSARQFPNYSSELNVNALLLGDSALYLCASSPAGGVGNQPQHFGDGTRLSIL.

The chain is built from TRBV5-5 and TRBJ1-1; no reliable D call. Germline assignment: CDR1 SGHKS and CDR2 YYEKEE (reference sequence). The CDR3 contains 16 residues. Trimming left V 1 base short and J 3 bases short, with 16 bases between. CDR3 nucleotides: TGTGCCAGCAGCTTGATTGGTTCGGGATTGTACACTGAAGCTTTCTTT. It yields the protein CASSLIGSGLYTEAFF.

As DNA, the CDR3 is TGTGCCAGCACCACCGGGACAGCAGACCTCCTTTATTCACCCCTCCACTTT. Translation gives CASTTGTADLLYSPLHF. The gene calls are TRBV5-6 and TRBJ1-6; 7 nucleotides agree with TRBD1. The CDR3 loop spans 17 amino acids. V gave up 6 bases and J gave up 8 bases; unmatched junction bases: 17. Looked up from germline, CDR1 is SGHDT and CDR2 is YYEEEE.

This chain connects TRBV19 to TRBJ2-2; the D is unclear. The germline CDR1 and CDR2 sequences are LNHDA and SQIVND (reference sequence). The CDR3 extends over 15 amino acids. The germline V and J ends were trimmed by 5 bases and 4 bases, with 14 bases remaining between them. The CDR3 is CASSVPRRVTGELFF. CDR3 DNA: TGTGCCAGTAGTGTCCCCCGTCGAGTCACCGGGGAGCTGTTTTTT. Combining the CDR3 with reference TRBV19 and TRBJ2-2 gives the whole variable domain DGGITQSPKYLFRKEGQNVTLSCEQNLNHDAMYWYRQDPGQGLRLIYYSQIVNDFQKGDIAEGYSVSREKKESFPLTVTSAQKNPTAFYLCASSVPRRVTGELFFGEGSRLTVL.

The chain links TRBV6-4 to TRBJ1-4; TRBD1 agrees at 7 bases. This CDR3 has 13 amino acids. J lost 4 bases, V lost 9 bases, and 5 bases had no gene match. Germline V gene lookup returns CDR1 MRHNA and CDR2 SNTAGT. As DNA, the CDR3 is TGTGCCAGGAACCGGGACAGTAATGAAAAACTGTTTTTT. Translating it yields CARNRDSNEKLFF.

The chain links TRBV21-1 to TRBJ2-3; TRBD2 is the table's D call and was not checked against the DNA. TRBV21-1 is a documented pseudogene. This CDR3 has 17 amino acids. CDR3 loop: CASSRRLAGAREDTQYF. The CDR3 nucleotides are TGTGCCAGCAGCAGAAGACTAGCGGGGGCGCGGGAGGATACGCAGTATTTT.

V usage is TRBV11-1 and J usage is TRBJ2-3; 8 bases are shared with TRBD2. Per the germline V gene, CDR1 is SGHAT and CDR2 is FQDESV (reference sequence). Trimming removed 5 bases from V and 4 bases from J; junction bases left unmatched: 5. This CDR3 is 14 amino acids long. The CDR3 nucleotides read TGTGCCAGCAGCGTTAGCGGGGATTCAGATACGCAGTATTTT. Translating it yields CASSVSGDSDTQYF.

The V and J genes are TRBV10-3 and TRBJ1-2, with D possibly being TRBD1 (6 bases). Per the germline V gene, CDR1 is ENHRY and CDR2 is SYGVKD. The CDR3 has 16 residues. The ends were cut back, 8 bases at V and 6 bases at J, with 25 bases in the middle. The CDR3 reads CAIGGLGTPGGHGYTF. DNA of the CDR3: TGTGCCATCGGGGGCCTCGGGACTCCGGGGGGGCATGGCTACACCTTC.

This chain uses TRBV5-5 with TRBJ2-7; 7 nucleotides match TRBD1. Germline values: CDR1 SGHKS, CDR2 YYEKEE (reference sequence). Trimming cost V 0 bases and J 4 bases; bases outside gene matches: 7. CDR3 length equals 15 residues. The CDR3 here is CASSLDRGPAYEQYF. The CDR3 DNA is TGTGCCAGCAGCTTGGACAGGGGACCAGCTTACGAGCAGTACTTC.